This T cell receptor (beta chain) was profiled in a study of early T cells in non-severe SARS-CoV-2 infection. Overall study context: Bulk RNA taken from unsorted whole blood was sequenced, leaving chains unpaired.

J gave up 2 bases and V 8 bases, and 3 bases lay outside the gene matches. The CDR3 contains 12 residues. From germline, CDR1 is SGHAT and CDR2 FQNNGV. One entry per CDR3 protein, called by TCRdb with MiXCR from the 5' RACE reads. Of tens of thousands of distinct CDR3 sequences listed, approximately 12% are singletons. The V and J genes are TRBV11-2 and TRBJ2-7; 7 bases are shared with TRBD1. This clonotype originated in an adult who was a healthcare worker with PCR-confirmed SARS-CoV-2 infection or an uninfected control (not recorded which). The specimen comprised whole blood, sampled at baseline. Here the CDR3 DNA reads TGTGCCAGCTCTGACAGGGCCTACGAGCAGTACTTC. Its protein is CASSDRAYEQYF.